Given below is one TCR beta chain in context. The entry originates in a study of blood T cell repertoires in COVID-19. The wider study: Acute and convalescent COVID-19 specimens originated in the United States, Italy and Spain. Sources were T cells, B-cell-depleted T cells, or PBMCs; the material itself was cDNA or gDNA.

Per the original data handling: The authors estimated nucleated cell counts from reference gene primer amplification. Libraries were prepared by immunoSEQ multiplex PCR; TCRdb keeps only in-frame clonotypes and omits some of them. That table furnishes V, J and clone size, whereas the DNA furnished D and trimming. The table has some 150,000 clones, over 75% seen once. The germline gives CDR1 SNHLY, CDR2 FYNNEI. J was trimmed by 4 bases and V by 6 bases; bases with no gene match: 15. The CDR3 has 17 residues. This sequence originates from a woman between 40 and 50 years old with acute or convalescent COVID-19. The sample comprised peripheral blood. The chain uses TRBV2 and TRBJ1-2; TRBD1 matches 9 bases. The CDR3 DNA sequence: TGTGCCAGCAGCGGACAAGGGGACAGGGCGGGTATCTATGGCTACACCTTC. Translated, it gives CASSGQGDRAGIYGYTF.